This T cell receptor beta chain was captured by sequencing in a study of blood T cell repertoires in COVID-19. Study at large: Italy, Spain and the United States were the sources of the convalescent and acute COVID-19 samples.

This clone was found a few times. J lost 3 bases, V lost 4 bases, and 8 bases had no gene match. The germline V gene has CDR1 MDHEN and CDR2 SYDVKM. The CDR3 has 15 amino acids. Some clones are missing from TCRdb's copy, which holds only in-frame ones; the method was immunoSEQ multiplex PCR. The data contain nearly 300,000 clones, about 87% of them singletons. The chain is built from TRBV28 and TRBJ2-7, with TRBD2 identical over 8 bases. Material for sequencing was peripheral blood. The sequence came from a woman younger than 45 who had recovered from COVID-19. The CDR3, as DNA: TGTGCCAGCAGTTCTCCCGGGGGGGCGGTCTACGAGCAGTACTTC. Translating it yields CASSSPGGAVYEQYF.